The TCR beta chain described here comes from a study of breast tumors, draining lymph nodes, adjacent tissues. The lymph nodes were axillary draining lymph nodes from breast cancer patients. General study points: Tumors had less TCR diversity than lymph nodes, more than nontumor tissue. Luminal-like breast cancer showed significantly higher tumor–nontumor repertoire similarity than basal-like. Most tumor T cells seemingly derive from lymph node, then expand in tumor. That most tumor T cells come from lymph nodes remained unproven.

The table lists this clonotype with many counts. Its target is not known. The germline gives CDR1 SGHRS, CDR2 YFSETQ. This CDR3 has 13 residues. V was clipped by 7 bases and J by 1 base; unmatched bases: 0. TCRdb recomputed calls from the multiplex PCR reads with MiXCR, one row per CDR3 protein. The table shows more than 250,000 distinct CDR3 sequences, with around 30% occurring only once. The rearrangement joins TRBV5-1 to TRBJ2-2; TRBD1 matches at 8 bases. The sequence came from a female donor with breast cancer. Some clones in this sample may be carry-over from other donors' samples. The sample was axillary lymph node tissue. CDR3 nucleotide sequence: TGCGCCAGCGGGACAGGGAACACCGGGGAGCTGTTTTTT. Translated: CASGTGNTGELFF.